This TCR beta chain was identified during a study of radiotherapy plus CTLA-4 blockade in lung cancer. Repertoires were generated with immunoSEQ multiplex PCR, while TCRdb's copy carries only in-frame clones and drops some. This table has 110,000 or so clones, approximately 84% appearing once. Trimming cost V 3 bases and J 4 bases, with 14 bases left between them. CDR1 MNHEY and CDR2 SMNVEV come from the germline V gene (reference sequence). The CDR3 totals 15 residues. This clonotype was sampled from a human donor with non-small cell lung cancer who had a partial response to radiotherapy plus ipilimumab. Sequences were derived from peripheral blood, sampled from a patient treated with radiotherapy plus ipilimumab. The chain recombines TRBV27 with TRBJ2-3; possibly TRBD1 for D (6 bases). The CDR3 sequence is CASSFNRDGADTQYF. CDR3 DNA: TGTGCCAGCAGTTTTAACAGGGACGGCGCAGATACGCAGTATTTT.